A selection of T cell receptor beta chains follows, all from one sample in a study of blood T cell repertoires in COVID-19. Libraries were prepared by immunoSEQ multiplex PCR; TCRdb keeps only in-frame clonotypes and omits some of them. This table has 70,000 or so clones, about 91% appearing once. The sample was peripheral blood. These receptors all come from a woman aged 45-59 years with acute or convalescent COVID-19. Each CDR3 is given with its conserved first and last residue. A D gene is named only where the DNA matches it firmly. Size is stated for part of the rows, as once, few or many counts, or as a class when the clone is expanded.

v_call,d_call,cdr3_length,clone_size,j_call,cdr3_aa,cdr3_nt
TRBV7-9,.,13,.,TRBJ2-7,CASSSPTAYEQYF,TGTGCCAGCAGCTCCCCTACGGCCTACGAGCAGTACTTC
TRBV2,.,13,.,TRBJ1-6,CASSPQGRAPLHF,TGTGCCAGCAGCCCACAGGGAAGGGCACCCCTCCACTTT
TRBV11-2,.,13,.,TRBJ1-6,CASSLDSNSPLHF,TGTGCCAGCAGCTTGGACAGTAATTCACCCCTCCACTTT
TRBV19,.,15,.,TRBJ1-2,CASSRAGMGNYGYTF,TGTGCCAGTAGTAGGGCAGGAATGGGTAACTATGGCTACACCTTC
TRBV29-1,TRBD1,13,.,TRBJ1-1,CSVGGQGATEAFF,TGCAGCGTGGGTGGACAGGGGGCGACTGAAGCTTTCTTT
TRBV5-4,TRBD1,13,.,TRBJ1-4,CASSRDRAEKLFF,TGTGCCAGCAGCCGGGACAGGGCAGAAAAACTGTTTTTT
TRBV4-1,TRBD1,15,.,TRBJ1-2,CASSQDGQGARGYTF,TGCGCCAGCAGCCAAGACGGGCAGGGGGCGCGAGGCTACACCTTC
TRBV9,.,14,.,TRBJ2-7,CASSGGPQHYEQYF,TGTGCCAGCAGCGGGGGGCCCCAACACTACGAGCAGTACTTC
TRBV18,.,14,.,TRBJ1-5,CASSRENSNQPQHF,TGTGCCAGCTCTCGAGAAAATAGCAATCAGCCCCAGCATTTT
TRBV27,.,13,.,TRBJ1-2,CASSASGAGGYTF,TGTGCCAGCAGTGCCTCAGGGGCGGGTGGCTACACCTTC
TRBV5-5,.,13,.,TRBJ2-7,CASSLGGLYEQYF,TGTGCCAGCAGCTTGGGTGGGCTCTACGAGCAGTACTTC
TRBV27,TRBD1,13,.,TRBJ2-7,CASSYGQGYEQYF,TGTGCCAGCAGTTACGGACAGGGCTACGAGCAGTACTTC
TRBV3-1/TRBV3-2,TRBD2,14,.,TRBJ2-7,CASSLAGGSYEQYF,TGTGCCAGCAGCTTAGCGGGAGGATCCTACGAGCAGTACTTC
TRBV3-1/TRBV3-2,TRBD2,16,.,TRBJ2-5,CASSSTTSGGQETQYF,TGTGCCAGCAGCTCGACGACTAGCGGGGGGCAAGAGACCCAGTACTTC
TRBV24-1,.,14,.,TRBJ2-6,CATGGASGANVLTF,TGTGCCACGGGTGGAGCCTCTGGGGCCAACGTCCTGACTTTC
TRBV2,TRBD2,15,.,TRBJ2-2,CASRTSGGGTGELFF,TGTGCCAGCAGGACTAGCGGGGGTGGAACCGGGGAGCTGTTTTTT
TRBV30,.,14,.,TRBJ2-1,CACPLGGSYNEQFF,TGTGCCTGCCCTTTAGGCGGCTCCTACAATGAGCAGTTCTTC
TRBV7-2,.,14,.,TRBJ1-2,CASSLPGQIYGYTF,TGTGCCAGCAGCTTACCCGGACAGATCTATGGCTACACCTTC
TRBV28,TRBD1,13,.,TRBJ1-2,CASSSGQDYGYTF,TGTGCCAGCAGCTCCGGACAGGACTATGGCTACACCTTC
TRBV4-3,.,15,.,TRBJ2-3,CASSRGPYGTDTQYF,TGCGCCAGCAGCCGAGGGCCGTATGGGACAGATACGCAGTATTTT
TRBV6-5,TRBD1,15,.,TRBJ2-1,CASRKGTGRNNEQFF,TGTGCCAGCAGGAAAGGGACAGGACGGAACAATGAGCAGTTCTTC
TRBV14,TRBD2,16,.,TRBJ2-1,CASSKVPLAEYNEQFF,TGTGCCAGCAGCAAGGTCCCACTAGCGGAATACAATGAGCAGTTCTTC
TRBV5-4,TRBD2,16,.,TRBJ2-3,CASANSGGTRTDTQYF,TGTGCCAGCGCAAATTCGGGGGGGACTCGCACAGATACGCAGTATTTT
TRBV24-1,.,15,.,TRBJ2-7,CATSDRTGGPYEQYF,TGTGCCACCAGTGACCGGACTGGAGGACCCTACGAGCAGTACTTC
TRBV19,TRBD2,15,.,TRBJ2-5,CASSKRRGRQETQYF,TGTGCCAGTAGTAAGCGGCGGGGGAGACAAGAGACCCAGTACTTC
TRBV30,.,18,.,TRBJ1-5,CAWSFPNRVGGSNQPQHF,TGTGCCTGGAGTTTCCCCAACCGGGTGGGGGGAAGCAATCAGCCCCAGCATTTT
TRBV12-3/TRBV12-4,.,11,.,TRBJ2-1,CASSSYNEQFF,TGTGCCAGCAGCTCTTACAATGAGCAGTTCTTC
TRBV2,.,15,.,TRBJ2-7,CASSDPGFSSYEQYF,TGTGCCAGCAGTGACCCGGGTTTTAGCTCCTACGAGCAGTACTTC
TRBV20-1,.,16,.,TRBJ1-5,CSASVGGAYGNQPQHF,TGCAGTGCTAGTGTCGGGGGGGCATATGGCAATCAGCCCCAGCATTTT
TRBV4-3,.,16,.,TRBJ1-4,CASSQGQNPTNEKLFF,TGCGCCAGCAGCCAAGGACAGAACCCAACTAATGAAAAACTGTTTTTT
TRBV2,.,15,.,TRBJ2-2,CASSDTAGNTGELFF,TGTGCCAGCAGCGACACGGCGGGGAACACCGGGGAGCTGTTTTTT
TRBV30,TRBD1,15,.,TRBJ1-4,CAWSPGTGGREKLFF,TGTGCCTGGAGTCCGGGGACAGGGGGACGGGAAAAACTGTTTTTT
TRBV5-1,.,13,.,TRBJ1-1,CASSTREGTEAFF,TGCGCCAGCAGTACCAGGGAAGGCACTGAAGCTTTCTTT
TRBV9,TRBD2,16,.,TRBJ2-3,CASTRTSGKGTDTQYF,TGTGCCAGCACCCGGACTAGCGGGAAGGGCACAGATACGCAGTATTTT
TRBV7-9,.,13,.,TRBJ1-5,CASSLPGPQPQHF,TGTGCCAGCAGCTTGCCAGGGCCTCAGCCCCAGCATTTT
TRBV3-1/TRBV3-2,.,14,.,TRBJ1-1,CASSQEMAGEKAFF,TGTGCCAGCAGCCAAGAGATGGCGGGGGAAAAAGCTTTCTTT
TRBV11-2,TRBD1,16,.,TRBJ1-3,CASSAAGGSAGNTIYF,TGTGCCAGCAGCGCGGCAGGGGGGAGTGCTGGAAACACCATATATTTT
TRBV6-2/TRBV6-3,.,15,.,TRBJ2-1,CASSYGLATYNEQFF,TGTGCCAGCAGTTACGGGCTAGCGACCTACAATGAGCAGTTCTTC
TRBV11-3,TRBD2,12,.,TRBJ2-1,CASSSRRGEQFF,TGTGCCAGCAGCTCTCGGCGGGGGGAGCAGTTCTTC
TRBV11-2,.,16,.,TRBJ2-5,CASSLSDVGARETQYF,TGTGCCAGCAGCTTATCCGACGTGGGGGCGCGGGAGACCCAGTACTTC
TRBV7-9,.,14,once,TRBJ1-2,CASSLGHRNYGYTF,TGTGCCAGCAGCTTAGGACACAGGAACTATGGCTACACCTTC
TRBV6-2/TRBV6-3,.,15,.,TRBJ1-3,CASGQRLISGNTIYF,TGTGCCAGCGGCCAAAGACTCATCTCTGGAAACACCATATATTTT
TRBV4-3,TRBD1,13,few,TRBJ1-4,CASRADRVAELFF,TGCGCCAGCCGCGCGGACAGGGTAGCGGAACTGTTTTTT
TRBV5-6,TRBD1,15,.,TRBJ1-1,CASSLVDRGFTEAFF,TGTGCCAGCAGCTTAGTAGACAGGGGATTTACTGAAGCTTTCTTT
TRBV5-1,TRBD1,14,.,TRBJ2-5,CASSTQGAQETQYF,TGCGCCAGCAGCACGCAGGGGGCCCAAGAGACCCAGTACTTC
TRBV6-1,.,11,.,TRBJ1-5,CASSEPGTQHF,TGTGCCAGCAGTGAACCTGGCACCCAGCATTTT
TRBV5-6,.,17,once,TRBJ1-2,CASTRTSHLDGNYGYTF,TGTGCCAGCACACGAACCTCACACCTAGACGGAAACTATGGCTACACCTTC
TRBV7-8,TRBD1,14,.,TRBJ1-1,CASSSGQGNTEAFF,TGTGCCAGCAGCTCCGGACAGGGTAACACTGAAGCTTTCTTT
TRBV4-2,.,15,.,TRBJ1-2,CASSQDPKRGGGYTF,TGTGCCAGCAGCCAAGATCCTAAAAGGGGCGGCGGCTACACCTTC
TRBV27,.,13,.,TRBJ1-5,CASSSSGGQPQHF,.
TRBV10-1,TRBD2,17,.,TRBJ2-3,CASSEWTSGRNSDTQYF,TGCGCCAGCAGTGAGTGGACTAGCGGAAGAAACTCAGATACGCAGTATTTT
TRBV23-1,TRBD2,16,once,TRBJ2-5,CASSQSEGGNQETQYF,TGCGCCAGCAGTCAATCCGAGGGAGGGAATCAAGAGACCCAGTACTTC
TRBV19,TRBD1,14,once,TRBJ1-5,CASRGTGGNQPQHF,TGTGCCAGTAGGGGTACAGGGGGAAATCAGCCCCAGCATTTT